This entry concerns a single T cell receptor beta chain. Produced via immunoSEQ multiplex PCR; TCRdb's table is partial and in-frame only. The sample carries 55,000 to 80,000 clones, around 88% recorded once. The data are from a study of blood T cell repertoires in COVID-19. Study background: COVID-19 samples, acute and convalescent, were from the United States, Italy and Spain. PBMCs, B-cell-depleted T cells, or T cells were the source of the cDNA or gDNA that made up the material.

CDR3 length: 15 residues. V was shortened by 6 bases and J by 6 bases, with 15 bases between the two germline ends. The germline gives CDR1 MNHEY, CDR2 SMNVEV (reference sequence). V usage is TRBV27 and J usage is TRBJ1-6; D remains unclear. The source is a human donor in a cohort sampled during active COVID-19. Sequenced: peripheral blood. The CDR3 sequence: CASRPQSYSNSPLHF. CDR3 nucleotide sequence: TGTGCCAGCAGGCCTCAGTCGTACAGTAATTCACCCCTCCACTTT.